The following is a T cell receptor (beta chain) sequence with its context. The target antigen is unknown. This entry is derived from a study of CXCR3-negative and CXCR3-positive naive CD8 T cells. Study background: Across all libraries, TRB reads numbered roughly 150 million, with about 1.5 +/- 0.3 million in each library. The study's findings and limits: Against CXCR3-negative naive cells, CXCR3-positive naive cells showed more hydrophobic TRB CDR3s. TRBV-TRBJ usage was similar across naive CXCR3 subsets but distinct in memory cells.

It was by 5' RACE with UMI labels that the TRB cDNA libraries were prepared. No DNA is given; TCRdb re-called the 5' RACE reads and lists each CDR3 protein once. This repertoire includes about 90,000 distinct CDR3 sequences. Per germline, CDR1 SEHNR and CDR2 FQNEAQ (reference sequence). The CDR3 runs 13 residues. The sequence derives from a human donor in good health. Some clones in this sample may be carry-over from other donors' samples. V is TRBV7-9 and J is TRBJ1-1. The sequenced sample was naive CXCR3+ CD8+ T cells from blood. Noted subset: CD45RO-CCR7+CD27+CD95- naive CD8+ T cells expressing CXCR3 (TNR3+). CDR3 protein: CASSDGRNTEAFF. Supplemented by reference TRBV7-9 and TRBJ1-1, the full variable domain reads DTGVSQNPRHKITKRGQNVTFRCDPISEHNRLYWYRQTLGQGPEFLTYFQNEAQLEKSRLLSDRFSAERPKGSFSTLEIQRTEQGDSAMYLCASSDGRNTEAFFGQGTRLTVV.